Each of the 21 T cell receptor beta chains below was sequenced from the same sample in a study of blood T cell repertoires in COVID-19. Data came from immunoSEQ multiplex PCR; TCRdb stores just in-frame clones and leaves some out. The sample lists fewer than 300,000 clones, approximately 90% occurring once. The material sequenced was peripheral blood. All receptors come from a woman aged 25 to 39 with COVID-19, enrolled during active disease.

This clone has more than one count but fewer than ten. The chain employs TRBV7-9 and TRBJ2-2; D unclear. Looked up from germline, CDR1 is SEHNR and CDR2 is FQNEAQ (reference sequence). The V and J ends lost 3 bases and 4 bases respectively, with 3 bases between them. CDR3 size: 12 residues. CDR3 bases: TGTGCCAGCAGCTTGAGCACCGGGGAGCTGTTTTTT. This codes for CASSLSTGELFF.

The rearrangement uses TRBV4-1 and TRBJ2-1, with 13 bases identical to TRBD2. The CDR3 has 17 residues. Germline V lookup: CDR1 MGHRA, CDR2 YSYEKL. After removal of 0 bases from V and 5 bases from J, the junction contained 4 bases not matched to a gene. CDR3: CASSQDRLAGGHNEQFF. As DNA, the CDR3 is TGCGCCAGCAGCCAAGACAGACTAGCGGGAGGCCACAATGAGCAGTTCTTC.

The rearrangement uses TRBV5-1 and TRBJ2-1; D is ambiguous. The CDR3 runs to 14 residues. Germline V gives CDR1 SGHRS, CDR2 YFSETQ. V gave up 0 bases and J gave up 6 bases, with 10 bases separating them. The CDR3 is CASSLAGVTNEQFF. The DNA for the CDR3 is TGCGCCAGCAGCTTGGCTGGAGTTACCAATGAGCAGTTCTTC.

V and J are TRBV3-1 (or the pseudogene TRBV3-2) and TRBJ1-4; D unclear. Germline V gene lookup returns CDR1 LGHDT and CDR2 YNNKEL (reference sequence). The CDR3 is 14 amino acids. Trimming removed 2 bases at V and 11 bases at J, with 15 bases between. The CDR3 DNA is TGTGCCAGCAGCCAACCCAAGCCCGGGGATAAACTGTTTTTT. This gives the protein CASSQPKPGDKLFF.

The chain links TRBV9 to TRBJ2-3; tentatively, D is TRBD1 (5 bases). In germline, CDR1 is SGDLS, CDR2 YYNGEE. The CDR3 has 14 residues. The germline V and J ends were trimmed by 0 bases and 3 bases, with 8 bases remaining between them. The CDR3 protein is CASSVAQVTDTQYF. CDR3 bases: TGTGCCAGCAGCGTAGCACAGGTTACAGATACGCAGTATTTT.

V gene TRBV5-4 combines with J gene TRBJ2-5; TRBD2 might be the D (7 bases). From germline, CDR1 is SGHNT and CDR2 YYREEE (reference sequence). This CDR3 spans 15 amino acids. V was clipped by 4 bases and J by 2 bases, with 15 bases between them. The DNA of the CDR3 is TGTGCCAGCAGCCAAGGGGGGGGCGTACAAGAGACCCAGTACTTC. This gives the protein CASSQGGGVQETQYF.

The chain recombines TRBV19 with TRBJ1-6; no definite D call. V lost 5 bases and J lost 8, with 19 bases in between. The CDR3 covers 16 residues. The germline V gene encodes CDR1 LNHDA and CDR2 SQIVND (reference sequence). CDR3 loop: CASSGSRIVGDSPLHF. As DNA, the CDR3 is TGTGCCAGTAGTGGATCCAGGATTGTAGGTGATTCACCCCTCCACTTT.

J is TRBJ2-5 and V is TRBV3-1 (or the pseudogene TRBV3-2); D is unresolved. V lost 0 bases and J 3 bases, leaving 8 bases between the germline ends. The length of the CDR3 is 14 residues. Germline CDR1 LGHDT, CDR2 YNNKEL (reference sequence). The CDR3 loop is CASSQESRKETQYF. DNA for the CDR3: TGTGCCAGCAGCCAAGAAAGTAGAAAAGAGACCCAGTACTTC.

This rearrangement joins TRBV19 to TRBJ1-2, with 8 bases identical to TRBD1. This CDR3 spans 15 amino acids. CDR1 LNHDA and CDR2 SQIVND come from the germline V gene (reference sequence). The V gene end was trimmed by 4 bases and the J gene end by 4 bases; junction bases not matched to a gene: 8. The CDR3 coding sequence is TGTGCCAGTAGTACCGGGACAGGAGAAAGCTATGGCTACACCTTC. Its translation: CASSTGTGESYGYTF.

The chain recombines TRBV5-1 with TRBJ1-2, with 8 bases aligning to TRBD1. After removal of 0 bases from V and 4 bases from J, the junction contained 11 bases not matched to a gene. The CDR3 is 17 residues long. Germline V gene data show CDR1 as SGHRS and CDR2 as YFSETQ. The DNA for the CDR3 is TGCGCCAGCAGCTTGGCCTCCGGGACAGGCGTTGTCTATGGCTACACCTTC. This codes for CASSLASGTGVVYGYTF.

This clone was recorded once. The chain employs TRBV19 and TRBJ1-2; tentative D call: TRBD1 (5 bases). This CDR3 is 15 amino acids long. Trimming stripped 7 bases from V and 0 bases from J, with 15 bases between. CDR1 and CDR2 (germline): LNHDA, SQIVND (reference sequence). Here the CDR3 DNA reads TGTGCCAGTATAGGAGGAGGGGCTGCTAACTATGGCTACACCTTC. It yields the protein CASIGGGAANYGYTF.

The chain links TRBV19 to TRBJ2-1, with 10 bases aligning to TRBD2. V lost 3 bases and J lost 4; bases outside the gene matches: 9. There are 17 residues in the CDR3. CDR1 and CDR2 (germline): LNHDA, SQIVND (reference sequence). CDR3: CASSMDRAGGPYNEQFF. The CDR3 DNA is TGTGCCAGTAGTATGGACAGAGCGGGAGGGCCTTACAATGAGCAGTTCTTC.

The J gene is TRBJ1-1, the V gene TRBV5-4, with D possibly being TRBD1 (5 bases). The CDR3 covers 15 residues. V was clipped by 0 bases and J by 2 bases, with 11 bases between them. CDR1 and CDR2 from the germline V gene are SGHNT and YYREEE (reference sequence). The CDR3 region has the DNA TGTGCCAGCAGCTTGGGTTCAGGGTTTAACACTGAAGCTTTCTTT. Translating it yields CASSLGSGFNTEAFF.

The gene calls are TRBV9 and TRBJ1-6; D is unresolved. Per the germline V gene, CDR1 is SGDLS and CDR2 is YYNGEE. The CDR3 covers 16 residues. V dropped 0 bases and J dropped 0 bases, with 7 bases sitting between them. This CDR3 is CASSVDGSSYNSPLHF. In DNA form, the CDR3 reads TGTGCCAGCAGCGTAGATGGGAGCTCCTATAATTCACCCCTCCACTTT.

The V gene is TRBV7-2, the J gene TRBJ1-5; unclear D gene. Germline V gene data show CDR1 as SGHTA and CDR2 as FQGNSA. There are 14 residues in the CDR3. The V and J ends lost 0 bases and 8 bases respectively, with 11 bases between them. This CDR3 is CASSLAGRGKPQHF. The CDR3, as DNA: TGTGCCAGCAGCTTAGCAGGGCGGGGTAAGCCCCAGCATTTT. Full variable domain (missing parts from reference TRBV7-2 and TRBJ1-5): GAGVSQSPSNKVTEKGKDVELRCDPISGHTALYWYRQSLGQGLEFLIYFQGNSAPDKSGLPSDRFSAERTGGSVSTLTIQRTQQEDSAVYLCASSLAGRGKPQHFGDGTRLSIL.

V usage is TRBV11-2 and J usage is TRBJ1-4; D might be TRBD1 (6 bases). CDR3 size: 14 residues. Trimming took 0 bases from V and 14 from J, leaving 16 bases between them. Germline V gives CDR1 SGHAT, CDR2 FQNNGV. The CDR3 loop reads CASSLDYGGQGLFF. CDR3 DNA: TGTGCCAGCAGCTTAGATTACGGGGGGCAAGGGCTGTTTTTT. The whole variable domain, filled in from reference TRBV11-2 and TRBJ1-4, reads EAGVAQSPRYKIIEKRQSVAFWCNPISGHATLYWYQQILGQGPKLLIQFQNNGVVDDSQLPKDRFSAERLKGVDSTLKIQPAKLEDSAVYLCASSLDYGGQGLFFGSGTQLSVL.

J is TRBJ2-7 and V is TRBV28, with D perhaps TRBD2 (6 bases). Trimming removed 2 bases from V and 0 bases from J, with 11 bases in between. The germline CDR1 and CDR2 sequences are MDHEN and SYDVKM. The CDR3 runs 15 residues. CDR3 amino acids: CASSLMEGRSYEQYF. The DNA for the CDR3 is TGTGCCAGCAGTTTAATGGAGGGCCGCTCCTACGAGCAGTACTTC.

CDR3 bases: TGCGCCAGCAGCCCAGGGTTTCGCAGGGACCAAGAGACCCAGTACTTC. This codes for CASSPGFRRDQETQYF. V is TRBV5-1 and J is TRBJ2-5; possibly TRBD1 for D (5 bases). This CDR3 region has 16 residues. With 4 bases removed from V and 0 bases from J, the gap between germline ends came to 16 bases. Germline assignment: CDR1 SGHRS and CDR2 YFSETQ.

This chain uses TRBV18 with TRBJ1-2; 7 bases agree with TRBD1. Per germline, CDR1 KGHSH and CDR2 LQKENI. Trimming cost V 0 bases and J 3 bases; bases outside gene matches: 1. The CDR3 has 14 residues. The CDR3: CASSPPGQYYGYTF. CDR3 bases: TGTGCCAGCTCACCACCGGGACAGTACTATGGCTACACCTTC.

CDR3 DNA: TGTGCCAGCAGCCAAGTTGGGGCAGGGGGCACTGAAGCTTTCTTT. Translated: CASSQVGAGGTEAFF. V gene TRBV3-1 (or the pseudogene TRBV3-2) combines with J gene TRBJ1-1; 7 nucleotides agree with TRBD1. CDR3 length: 15 residues. Per the germline V gene, CDR1 is LGHDT and CDR2 is YNNKEL (reference sequence). J was trimmed by 4 bases and V by 1 base; bases with no gene match: 6.

The chain employs TRBV27 and TRBJ2-7; 7 positions match TRBD2. Germline CDR1 is MNHEY and CDR2 is SMNVEV (reference sequence). The CDR3 spans 14 residues. The trim removed 2 bases at V and 4 bases at J, leaving 5 bases unmatched. The CDR3 DNA sequence: TGTGCCAGCAGTTTAGCGGGAGTGAAGTACGAGCAGTACTTC. Translating gives CASSLAGVKYEQYF.